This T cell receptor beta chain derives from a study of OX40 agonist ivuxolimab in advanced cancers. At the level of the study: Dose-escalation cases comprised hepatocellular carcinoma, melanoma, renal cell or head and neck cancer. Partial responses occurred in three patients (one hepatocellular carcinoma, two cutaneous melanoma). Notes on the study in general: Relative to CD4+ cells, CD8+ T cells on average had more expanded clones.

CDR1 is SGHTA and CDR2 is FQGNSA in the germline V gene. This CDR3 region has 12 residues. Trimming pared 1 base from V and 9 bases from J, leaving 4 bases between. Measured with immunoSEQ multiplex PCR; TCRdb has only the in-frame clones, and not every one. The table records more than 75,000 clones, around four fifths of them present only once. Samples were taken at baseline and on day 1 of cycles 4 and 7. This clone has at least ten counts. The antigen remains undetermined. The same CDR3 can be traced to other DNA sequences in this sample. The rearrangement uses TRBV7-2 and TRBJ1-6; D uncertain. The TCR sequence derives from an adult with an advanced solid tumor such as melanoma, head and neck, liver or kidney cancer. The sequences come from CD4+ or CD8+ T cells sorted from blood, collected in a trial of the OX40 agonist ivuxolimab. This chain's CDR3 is CASSLGSSPLHF. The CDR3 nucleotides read TGTGCCAGCAGCTTAGGTAGTTCACCCCTCCACTTT.